This T cell receptor beta chain was recovered during a study of T cells in Graves' hyperthyroidism and ophthalmopathy. Researchers amplified the TCR beta CDR3 regions from RNA transcripts. The study used the HTBI primer set for a first-round RT-PCR of the TCR CDR3. MiXCR was run by TCRdb on the multiplex PCR reads, yielding one entry per CDR3 protein. Of approximately 720,000 distinct CDR3 sequences listed, around 19% are singletons. Findings and caveats of the study: A 13 V-J model separated ophthalmopathy from stable hyperthyroidism.

The junction had 5 bases not matched to a gene; V was cut back by 2 bases and J by 2 bases. In germline, CDR1 is SEHNR, CDR2 FQNEAQ (reference sequence). CDR3 length: 15 amino acids. This clonotype has ten or more counts. As yet, its antigen is unknown. This sequence originates from a woman aged 45-65 years with Graves' hyperthyroidism that later progressed to Graves' ophthalmopathy. V and J are TRBV7-9 and TRBJ1-1, with 7 nucleotides matching TRBD1. Sequenced material: blood. This CDR3 reads CASSLKDRPNTEAFF. The CDR3 DNA sequence: TGTGCCAGCAGCTTAAAGGACAGGCCCAACACTGAAGCTTTCTTT.